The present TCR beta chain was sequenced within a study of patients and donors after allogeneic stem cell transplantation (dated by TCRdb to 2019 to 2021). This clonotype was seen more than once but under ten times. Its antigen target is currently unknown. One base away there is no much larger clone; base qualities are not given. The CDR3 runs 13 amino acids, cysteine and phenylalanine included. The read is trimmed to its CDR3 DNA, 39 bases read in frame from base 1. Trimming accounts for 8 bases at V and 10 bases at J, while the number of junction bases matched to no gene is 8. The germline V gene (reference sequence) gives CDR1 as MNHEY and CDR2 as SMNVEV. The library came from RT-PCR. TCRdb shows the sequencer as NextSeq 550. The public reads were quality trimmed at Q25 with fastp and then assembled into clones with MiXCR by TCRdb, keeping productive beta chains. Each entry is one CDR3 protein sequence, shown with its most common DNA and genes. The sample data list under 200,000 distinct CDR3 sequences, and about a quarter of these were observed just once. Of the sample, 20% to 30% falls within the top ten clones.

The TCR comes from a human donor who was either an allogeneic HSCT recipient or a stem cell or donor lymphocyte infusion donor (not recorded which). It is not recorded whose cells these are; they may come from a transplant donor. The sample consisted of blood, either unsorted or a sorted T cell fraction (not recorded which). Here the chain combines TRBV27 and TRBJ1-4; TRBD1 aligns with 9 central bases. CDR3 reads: CASRGQGRGKLFF. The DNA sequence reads TGTGCCAGCCGTGGACAGGGGCGCGGAAAACTGTTTTTT.